The count of the clone carrying this T cell receptor (beta chain) is one. Its specificity is unknown. During the collection period, no donor immune events like infections were recorded. TCRdb's table, derived via immunoSEQ multiplex PCR, lists solely in-frame clones and lacks some. The repertoire holds about 130,000 clones, with 75% to 90% as singletons. This entry comes from a study of identifying expanded T cells in peripheral blood. The CDR3 spans 14 residues. In germline, CDR1 is MNHEY, CDR2 SMNVEV (reference sequence). Trimming took off 4 bases at V and 11 bases at J, with 20 bases between the two ends. Points from the study as a whole: Differentially abundant clones: approximately 1.3 between replicates, 16.4 at 2 to 3 weeks, over 18 at four. Variance in clone template counts between approximately two-week samples significantly increased with total template count across all healthy donors.

This TCR derives from a person aged 18-70 years in good health. The V call is TRBV27, the J call TRBJ1-1; D might be TRBD1 (5 bases). The material sequenced was blood. The CDR3 reads CASSSETAGRGAFF. The CDR3 DNA sequence: TGTGCCAGCAGTTCCGAGACAGCTGGTCGTGGGGCTTTCTTT.